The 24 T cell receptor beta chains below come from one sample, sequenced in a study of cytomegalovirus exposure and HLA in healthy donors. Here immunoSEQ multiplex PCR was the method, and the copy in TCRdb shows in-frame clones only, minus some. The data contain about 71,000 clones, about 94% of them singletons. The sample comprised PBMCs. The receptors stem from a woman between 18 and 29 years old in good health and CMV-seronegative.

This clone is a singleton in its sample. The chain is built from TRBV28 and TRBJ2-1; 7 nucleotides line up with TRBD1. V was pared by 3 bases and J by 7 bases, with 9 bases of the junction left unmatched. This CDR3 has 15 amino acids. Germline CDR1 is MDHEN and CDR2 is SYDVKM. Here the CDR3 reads CASSFDGTEGNEQFF. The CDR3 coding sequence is TGTGCCAGCAGTTTCGACGGGACAGAGGGGAATGAGCAGTTCTTC.

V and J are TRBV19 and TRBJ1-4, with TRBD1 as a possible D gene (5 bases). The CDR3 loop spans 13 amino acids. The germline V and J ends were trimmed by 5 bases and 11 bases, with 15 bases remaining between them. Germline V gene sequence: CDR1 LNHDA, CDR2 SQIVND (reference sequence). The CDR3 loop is CASSPDGGDKLFF. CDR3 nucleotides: TGTGCCAGTAGTCCGGACGGGGGGGATAAACTGTTTTTT. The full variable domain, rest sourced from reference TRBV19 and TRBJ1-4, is DGGITQSPKYLFRKEGQNVTLSCEQNLNHDAMYWYRQDPGQGLRLIYYSQIVNDFQKGDIAEGYSVSREKKESFPLTVTSAQKNPTAFYLCASSPDGGDKLFFGSGTQLSVL.

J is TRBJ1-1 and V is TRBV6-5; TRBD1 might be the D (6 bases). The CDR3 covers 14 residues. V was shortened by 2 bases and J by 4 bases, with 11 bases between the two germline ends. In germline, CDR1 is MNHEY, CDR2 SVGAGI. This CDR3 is CASSYGGTGTEAFF. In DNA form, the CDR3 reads TGTGCCAGCAGTTACGGGGGCACGGGCACTGAAGCTTTCTTT.

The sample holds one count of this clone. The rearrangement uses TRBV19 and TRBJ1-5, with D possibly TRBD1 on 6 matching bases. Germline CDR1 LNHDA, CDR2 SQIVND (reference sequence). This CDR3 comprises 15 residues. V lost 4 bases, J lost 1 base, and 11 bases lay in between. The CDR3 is CASSTDRASNQPQHF. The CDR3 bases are TGTGCCAGTAGTACGGACAGAGCGAGCAATCAGCCCCAGCATTTT. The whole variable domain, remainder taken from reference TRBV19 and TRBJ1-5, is DGGITQSPKYLFRKEGQNVTLSCEQNLNHDAMYWYRQDPGQGLRLIYYSQIVNDFQKGDIAEGYSVSREKKESFPLTVTSAQKNPTAFYLCASSTDRASNQPQHFGDGTRLSIL.

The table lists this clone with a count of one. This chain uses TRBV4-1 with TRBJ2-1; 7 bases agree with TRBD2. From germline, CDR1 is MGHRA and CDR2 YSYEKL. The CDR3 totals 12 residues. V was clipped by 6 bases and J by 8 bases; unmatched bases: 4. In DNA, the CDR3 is TGCGCCAGCAGTGATGGGGGGGATGAGCAGTTCTTC. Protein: CASSDGGDEQFF.

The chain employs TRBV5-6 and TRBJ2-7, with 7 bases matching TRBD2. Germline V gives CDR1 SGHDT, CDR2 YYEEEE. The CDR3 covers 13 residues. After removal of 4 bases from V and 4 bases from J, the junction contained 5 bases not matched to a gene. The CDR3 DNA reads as TGTGCCAGCAGCCTCGGTAGCGGGTACGAGCAGTACTTC. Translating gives CASSLGSGYEQYF.

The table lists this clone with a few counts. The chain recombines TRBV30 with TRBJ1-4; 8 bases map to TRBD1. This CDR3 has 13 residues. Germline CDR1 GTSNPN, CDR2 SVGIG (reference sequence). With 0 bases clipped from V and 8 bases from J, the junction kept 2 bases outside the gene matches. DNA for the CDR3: TGTGCCTGGAGTGTAGGACAGGGAGAAAAACTGTTTTTT. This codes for CAWSVGQGEKLFF.

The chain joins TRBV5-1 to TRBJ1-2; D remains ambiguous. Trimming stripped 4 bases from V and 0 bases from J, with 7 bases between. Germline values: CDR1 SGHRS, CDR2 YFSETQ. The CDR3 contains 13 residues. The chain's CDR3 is CASSLATNYGYTF. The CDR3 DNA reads TGCGCCAGCAGCCTGGCTACTAACTATGGCTACACCTTC.

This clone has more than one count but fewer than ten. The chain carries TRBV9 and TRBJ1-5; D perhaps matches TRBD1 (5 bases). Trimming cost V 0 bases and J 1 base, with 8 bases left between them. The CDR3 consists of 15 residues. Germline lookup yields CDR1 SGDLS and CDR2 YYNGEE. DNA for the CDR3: TGTGCCAGCAGCGTAGAAGGGGTCAGCAATCAGCCCCAGCATTTT. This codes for CASSVEGVSNQPQHF.

The CDR3 coding sequence is TGTGCCAGCAGTTTTGGGGGGGGGAACACCGGGGAGCTGTTTTTT. As protein: CASSFGGGNTGELFF. The chain combines TRBV27 with TRBJ2-2; 7 nucleotides match TRBD2. The CDR3 spans 15 residues. Germline V gene lookup returns CDR1 MNHEY and CDR2 SMNVEV (reference sequence). With V trimmed by 3 bases and J by 1 base, 2 bases remained unmatched.

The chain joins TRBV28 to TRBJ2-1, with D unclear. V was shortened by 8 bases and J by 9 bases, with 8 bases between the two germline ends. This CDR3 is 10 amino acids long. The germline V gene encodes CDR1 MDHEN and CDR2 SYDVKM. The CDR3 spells CASLGREQFF. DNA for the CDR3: TGTGCCAGCCTCGGTCGTGAGCAGTTCTTC.

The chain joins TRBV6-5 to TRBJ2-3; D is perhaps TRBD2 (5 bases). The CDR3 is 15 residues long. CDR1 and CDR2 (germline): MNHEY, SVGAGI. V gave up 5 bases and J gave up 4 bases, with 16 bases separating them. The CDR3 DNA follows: TGTGCCAGCAGTCGAAACCGTCGGCGGGCAGATACGCAGTATTTT. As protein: CASSRNRRRADTQYF.

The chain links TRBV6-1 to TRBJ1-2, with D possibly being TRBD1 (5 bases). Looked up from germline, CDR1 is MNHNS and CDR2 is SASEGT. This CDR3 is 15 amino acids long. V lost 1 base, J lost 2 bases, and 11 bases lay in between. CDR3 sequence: CASSEVEGPNYGYTF. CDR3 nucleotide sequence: TGTGCCAGCAGTGAAGTGGAGGGGCCAAACTATGGCTACACCTTC.

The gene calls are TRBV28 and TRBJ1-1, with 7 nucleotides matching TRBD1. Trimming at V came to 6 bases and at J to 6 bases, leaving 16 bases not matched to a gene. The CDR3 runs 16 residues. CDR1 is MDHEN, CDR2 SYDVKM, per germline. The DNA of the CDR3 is TGTGCCAGCAGCCCAGCGACGCAGGGGGTGGGTGCTGAAGCTTTCTTT. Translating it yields CASSPATQGVGAEAFF.

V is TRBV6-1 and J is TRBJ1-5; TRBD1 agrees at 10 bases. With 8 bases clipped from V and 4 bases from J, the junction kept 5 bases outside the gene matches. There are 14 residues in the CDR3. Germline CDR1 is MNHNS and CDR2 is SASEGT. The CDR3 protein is CASGPGQGNQPQHF. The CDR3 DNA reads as TGTGCCAGCGGCCCGGGACAGGGGAATCAGCCCCAGCATTTT.

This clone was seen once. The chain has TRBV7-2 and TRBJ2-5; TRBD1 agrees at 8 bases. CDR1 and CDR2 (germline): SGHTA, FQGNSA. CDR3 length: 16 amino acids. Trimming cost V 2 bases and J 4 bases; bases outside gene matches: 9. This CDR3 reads CASSLRGQGPGETQYF. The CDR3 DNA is TGTGCCAGCAGCTTAAGAGGACAGGGACCAGGAGAGACCCAGTACTTC.

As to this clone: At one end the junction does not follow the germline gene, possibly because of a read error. For the CDR3, the DNA is TGCGCCAGCAGTTTGGACTGGACTTCCTACGAGCAGTACTTC. Translating gives CASSLDWTSYEQYF. V usage is TRBV5-1 and J usage is TRBJ2-7; TRBD2 might be the D (5 bases). This CDR3 has 14 amino acids. Germline loops: CDR1 SGHRS, CDR2 YFSETQ. The variable domain in full, completed from reference TRBV5-1 and TRBJ2-7, reads KAGVTQTPRYLIKTRGQQVTLSCSPISGHRSVSWYQQTPGQGLQFLFEYFSETQRNKGNFPGRFSGRQFSNSRSEMNVSTLELGDSALYLCASSLDWTSYEQYFGPGTRLTVT.

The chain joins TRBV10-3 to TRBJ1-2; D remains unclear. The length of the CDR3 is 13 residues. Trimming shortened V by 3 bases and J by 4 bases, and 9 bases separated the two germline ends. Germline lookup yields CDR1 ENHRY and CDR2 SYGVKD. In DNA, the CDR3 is TGTGCCATCAGTGAAGGCGGTCGCTATGGCTACACCTTC. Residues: CAISEGGRYGYTF.

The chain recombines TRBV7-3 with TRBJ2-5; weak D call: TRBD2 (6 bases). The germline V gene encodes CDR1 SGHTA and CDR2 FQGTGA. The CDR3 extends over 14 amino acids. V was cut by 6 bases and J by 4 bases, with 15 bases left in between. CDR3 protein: CASSMGGGIETQYF. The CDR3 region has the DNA TGTGCCAGCAGTATGGGGGGAGGCATAGAGACCCAGTACTTC.

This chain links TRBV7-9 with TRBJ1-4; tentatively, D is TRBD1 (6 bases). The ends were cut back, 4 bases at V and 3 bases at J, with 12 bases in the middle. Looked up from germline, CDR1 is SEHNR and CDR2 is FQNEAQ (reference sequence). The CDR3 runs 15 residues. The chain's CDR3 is CASSSPGQPNEKLFF. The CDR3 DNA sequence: TGTGCCAGCAGCTCCCCGGGACAACCTAATGAAAAACTGTTTTTT.

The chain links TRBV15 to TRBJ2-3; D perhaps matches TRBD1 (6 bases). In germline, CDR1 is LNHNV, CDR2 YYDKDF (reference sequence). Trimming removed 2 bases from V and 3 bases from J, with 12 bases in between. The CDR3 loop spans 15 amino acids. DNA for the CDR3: TGTGCCACCAGCAGAACCAGGGGCTGGACAGATACGCAGTATTTT. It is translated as CATSRTRGWTDTQYF.

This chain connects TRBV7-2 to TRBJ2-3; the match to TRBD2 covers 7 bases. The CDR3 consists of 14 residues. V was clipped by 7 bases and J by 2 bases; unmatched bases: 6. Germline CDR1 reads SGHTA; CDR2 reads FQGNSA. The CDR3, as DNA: TGTGCCAGCACCCCAAGCGGGACCACAGATACGCAGTATTTT. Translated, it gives CASTPSGTTDTQYF.

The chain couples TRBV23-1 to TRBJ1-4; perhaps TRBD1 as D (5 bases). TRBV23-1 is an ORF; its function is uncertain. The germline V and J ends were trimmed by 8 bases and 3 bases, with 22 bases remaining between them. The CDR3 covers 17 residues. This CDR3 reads CASPQGGDVLSNEKLFF. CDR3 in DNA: TGCGCCAGCCCCCAGGGAGGGGACGTACTATCTAATGAAAAACTGTTTTTT.

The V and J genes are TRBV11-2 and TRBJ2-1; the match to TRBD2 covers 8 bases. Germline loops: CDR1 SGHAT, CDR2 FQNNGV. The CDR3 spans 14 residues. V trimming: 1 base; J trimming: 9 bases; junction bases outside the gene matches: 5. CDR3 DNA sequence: TGTGCCAGCAGCTTAGCCGGGAGGGGAGGTGAGCAGTTCTTC. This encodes CASSLAGRGGEQFF.